This TCR beta chain was captured in a study of shared clonotypes between healthy human individuals (TCRdb year 2020). Turning to the overall study: A couple of women and a few men aged 18 to 49 years were included in the cohort. For each donor, CD4 naive and CD4 memory were each given three plates, CD8 naive was given two plates, and CD8 memory was given one plate. The study deeply sequenced blood TCR repertoires of about five healthy adults to estimate repertoire size and the extent of clonotype sharing between individuals. Different laboratories and diverse techniques were used to prepare libraries and sequence TCR repertoires, to increase sequencing depth and limit assay-specific biases. Per donor, leukapheresis produced somewhere between about 0.8 and 9.5 billion PBMCs.

Donors were healthy HIV-negative adults with no recently reported acute infections or vaccinations. Only Caucasian adults living in Nashville, Tennessee, USA were represented among the donors. Magnetic negative selection was used to enrich CD4+ T cells, after which naive cells were positively selected on CD45RA and the negative fraction became the memory subset. After blood collection by leukapheresis, PBMCs were isolated using Ficoll-Histopaque density gradient centrifugation and then cryopreserved in the vapor phase of liquid nitrogen. Analytical flow cytometry was used to check the purity and quantity of each magnetically sorted T cell population. Genomic DNA was isolated from each sorted fraction and quantified by UV absorbance on a Nanodrop 2000c. Trimming at the junction amounts to 0 bases on V and 7 bases on J, and the germline ends lie 23 bases apart. For CDR1 and CDR2, the germline V gene lists SGHRS and YFSETQ. From the cysteine through the phenylalanine, the CDR3 covers 19 amino acids. Solely the CDR3 DNA is kept, with 57 bases framed from the first base.

TCR CDR3 regions were amplified from genomic DNA by multiplex PCR using the deep immunoSEQ assay. For each cell subset, the extracted genomic DNA was distributed evenly across all wells of several immunoSEQ 96-well plates, and each plate served as one replicate. For sorted subsets, 150 to 250 ng genomic DNA, equal to 25,000 to 35,000 T cell genomes, was loaded into each replicate PCR. Purified libraries were measured with a Qubit 3.0 fluorometer, size-checked on a Bioanalyzer 2100, and measured again with the KAPA Library Quantification kit. Every immunoSEQ 96-well plate was sequenced on a dedicated single-read 150-cycle Illumina NextSeq 550 flow cell. As for the original processing: Because only junctional sequences without quality scores were contained in the immunoSEQ output, filtering matching that applied to full-length reads could not be performed. Sequences were annotated with PyIR, a Python wrapper for IgBLAST v1.9, and V/J genes and CDR3 were assigned using IMGT germline references. Reads were removed for weak V/J assignments (E-value above 1e-6), missing CDR3, stop codons, out-of-frame junctions, or ambiguous translated residues. V3J clonotypes were defined as sequences sharing an identical inferred V gene, J gene, and CDR3 amino acid sequence. Percentage overlap between repertoires was computed as shared unique clonotypes divided by the size of the smaller repertoire. Three approaches were used to assess repertoire richness: RTK rarefaction, the Chao1 estimator, and Recon v2.1 estimates of unobserved clonotypes. OLGA was used to compute generation probabilities for all TCRbeta clonotypes that the gDNA method yielded from a handful of donors. The immuneACCESS repertoire file appears here via TCRdb, limited to in-frame rearrangements. These files lack a portion of the clones; in checked studies, under half of the deficit traces to unresolved V genes, and the cause of the others is not known. D and trimming come from the DNA, and the V and J calls and clone size come from that table. Across this sample there are roughly 2.5 million clones, with 90% to 95% seen only once. Roughly 0.13% of the sample is taken by the ten largest.

To note about this clone: Which antigen it targets is not known. No base-level quality is on record; no much larger clone is a single base apart.

Summary of the overall study and its limitations: Only blood was sampled, and tissue TCR repertoires likely differ from those in blood. About 5% of naive CD4, 3% to 4% of naive CD8, around 2.3% of memory CD4, and about 0.4% of memory CD8 clonotypes were shared across four donors. Incomplete sequencing was indicated by rarefaction of sorted-subset datasets, despite the large sequencing depth. The small number of donors limited the genetic and exposure-history diversity represented. Pairwise subsampling led to the expectation that sequencing depth would affect the degree of clonotype sharing among donors. Naive subsets generally had larger estimated clonotype richness than memory subsets. Compared with non-shared clonotypes, the clonotypes found in all four sorted-subset donors had higher generation probabilities.

Input material: naive CD4+ T cells sorted from blood. What this sample's cell subset or site label stands for: CD45RA+ positively selected. This receptor was identified in a man aged 18-30 years in good health. The sequence is built from TRBV5-1 and TRBJ1-6, with the D gene not clear enough to name. The CDR3 loop reads CASSLGRLWGKGNNSPLHF. Here is the DNA: TGCGCCAGCAGCTTGGGAAGGTTATGGGGTAAAGGAAACAATTCACCCCTCCACTTT.